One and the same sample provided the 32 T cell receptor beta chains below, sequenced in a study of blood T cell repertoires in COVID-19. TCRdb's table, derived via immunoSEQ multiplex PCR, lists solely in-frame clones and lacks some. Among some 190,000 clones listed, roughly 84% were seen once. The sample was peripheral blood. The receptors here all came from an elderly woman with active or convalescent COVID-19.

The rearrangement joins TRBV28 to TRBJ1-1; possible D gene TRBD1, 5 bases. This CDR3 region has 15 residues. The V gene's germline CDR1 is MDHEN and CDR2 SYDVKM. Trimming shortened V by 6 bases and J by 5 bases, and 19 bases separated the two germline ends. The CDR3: CASSSSPGSGTEAFF. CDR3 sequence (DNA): TGTGCCAGCAGCTCGTCGCCAGGATCAGGGACTGAAGCTTTCTTT.

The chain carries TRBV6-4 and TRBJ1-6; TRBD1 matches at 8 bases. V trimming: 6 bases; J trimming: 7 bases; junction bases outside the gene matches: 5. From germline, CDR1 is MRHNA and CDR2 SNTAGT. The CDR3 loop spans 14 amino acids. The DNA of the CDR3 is TGTGCCAGCAGCAATGACAGGGGCAATTCACCCCTCCACTTT. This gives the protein CASSNDRGNSPLHF.

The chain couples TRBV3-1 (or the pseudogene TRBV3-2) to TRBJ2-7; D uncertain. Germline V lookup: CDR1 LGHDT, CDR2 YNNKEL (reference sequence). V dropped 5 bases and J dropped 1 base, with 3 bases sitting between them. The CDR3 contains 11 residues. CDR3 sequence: CASSVSYEQYF. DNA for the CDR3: TGTGCCAGCAGCGTATCCTACGAGCAGTACTTC.

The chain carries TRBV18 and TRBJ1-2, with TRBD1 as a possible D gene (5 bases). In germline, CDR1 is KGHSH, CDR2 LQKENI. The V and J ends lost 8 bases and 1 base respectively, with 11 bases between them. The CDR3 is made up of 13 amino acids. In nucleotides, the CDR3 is TGTGCCAGCCGTGCAGACAGTAACTATGGCTACACCTTC. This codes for CASRADSNYGYTF. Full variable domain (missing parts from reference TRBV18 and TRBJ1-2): NAGVMQNPRHLVRRRGQEARLRCSPMKGHSHVYWYRQLPEEGLKFMVYLQKENIIDESGMPKERFSAEFPKEGPSILRIQQVVRGDSAAYFCASRADSNYGYTFGSGTRLTVV.

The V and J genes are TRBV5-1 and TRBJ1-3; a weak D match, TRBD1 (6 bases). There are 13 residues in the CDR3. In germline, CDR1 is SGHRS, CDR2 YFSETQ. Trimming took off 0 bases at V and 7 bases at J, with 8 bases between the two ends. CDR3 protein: CASSLDQGNTIYF. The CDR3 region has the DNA TGCGCCAGCAGCTTGGATCAGGGGAACACCATATATTTT.

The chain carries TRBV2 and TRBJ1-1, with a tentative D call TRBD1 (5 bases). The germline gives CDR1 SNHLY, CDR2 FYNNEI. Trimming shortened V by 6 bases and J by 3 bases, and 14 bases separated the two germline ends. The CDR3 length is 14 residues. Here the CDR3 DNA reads TGTGCCAGCAGCGGCCGCTGGGGGGACACTGAAGCTTTCTTT. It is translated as CASSGRWGDTEAFF.

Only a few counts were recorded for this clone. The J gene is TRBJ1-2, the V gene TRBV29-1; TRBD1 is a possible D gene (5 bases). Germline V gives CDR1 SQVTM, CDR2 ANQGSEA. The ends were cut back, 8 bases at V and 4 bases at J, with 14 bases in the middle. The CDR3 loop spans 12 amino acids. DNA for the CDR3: TGCAGCATTAGAGGGACTCTCTATGGCTACACCTTC. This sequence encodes CSIRGTLYGYTF.

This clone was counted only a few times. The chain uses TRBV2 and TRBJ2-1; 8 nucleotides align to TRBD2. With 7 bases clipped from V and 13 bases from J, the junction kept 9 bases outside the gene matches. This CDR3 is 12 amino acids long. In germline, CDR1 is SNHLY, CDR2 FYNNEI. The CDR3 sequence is CASTETSGPQFF. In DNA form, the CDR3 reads TGTGCCAGCACCGAAACTAGCGGACCCCAGTTCTTC.

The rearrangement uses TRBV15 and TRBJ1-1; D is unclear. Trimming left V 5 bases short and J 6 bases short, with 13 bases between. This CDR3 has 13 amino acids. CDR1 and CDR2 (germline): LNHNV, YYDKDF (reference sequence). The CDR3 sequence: CATSPTSGSEAFF. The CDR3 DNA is TGTGCCACCAGCCCTACCTCGGGGTCTGAAGCTTTCTTT.

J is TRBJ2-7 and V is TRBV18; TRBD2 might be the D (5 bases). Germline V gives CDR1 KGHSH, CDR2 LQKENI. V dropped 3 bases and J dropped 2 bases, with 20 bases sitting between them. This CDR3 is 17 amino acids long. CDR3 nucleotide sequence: TGTGCCAGCTCACCCCTCCGGCCTAGCACTACGGCCTACGAGCAGTACTTC. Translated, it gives CASSPLRPSTTAYEQYF.

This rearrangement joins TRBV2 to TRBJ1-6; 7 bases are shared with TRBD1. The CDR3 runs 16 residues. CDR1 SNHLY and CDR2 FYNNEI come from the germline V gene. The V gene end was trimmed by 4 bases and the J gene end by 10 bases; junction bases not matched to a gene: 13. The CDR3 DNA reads TGTGCCAGCAGTGTCGGGGACAGTTCGTTTGGATCACCCCTCCACTTT. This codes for CASSVGDSSFGSPLHF. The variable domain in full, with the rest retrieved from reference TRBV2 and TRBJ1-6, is EPEVTQTPSHQVTQMGQEVILRCVPISNHLYFYWYRQILGQKVEFLVSFYNNEISEKSEIFDDQFSVERPDGSNFTLKIRSTKLEDSAMYFCASSVGDSSFGSPLHFGNGTRLTVT.

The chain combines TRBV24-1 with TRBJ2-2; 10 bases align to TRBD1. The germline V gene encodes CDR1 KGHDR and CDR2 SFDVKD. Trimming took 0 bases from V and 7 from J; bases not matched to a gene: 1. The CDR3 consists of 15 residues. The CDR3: CATSDLDRGRGELFF. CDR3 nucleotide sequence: TGTGCCACCAGTGATTTGGACAGGGGGCGCGGGGAGCTGTTTTTT.

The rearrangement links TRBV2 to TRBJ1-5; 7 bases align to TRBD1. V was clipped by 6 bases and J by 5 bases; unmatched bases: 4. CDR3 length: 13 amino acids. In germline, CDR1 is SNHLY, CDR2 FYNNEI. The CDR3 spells CASSGQGDQPQHF. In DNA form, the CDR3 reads TGTGCCAGCAGCGGGCAGGGGGATCAGCCCCAGCATTTT.

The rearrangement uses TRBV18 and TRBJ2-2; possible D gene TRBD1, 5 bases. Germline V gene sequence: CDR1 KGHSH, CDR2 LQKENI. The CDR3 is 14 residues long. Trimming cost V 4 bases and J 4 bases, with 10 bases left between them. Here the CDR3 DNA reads TGTGCCAGCTCACTGGACATTTCCACCGGGGAGCTGTTTTTT. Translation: CASSLDISTGELFF.

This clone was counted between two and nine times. CDR3 protein: CASSIARTGGLSNQPQHF. The CDR3 DNA sequence: TGTGCCAGTAGTATAGCCCGGACAGGGGGTCTCAGCAATCAGCCCCAGCATTTT. The chain couples TRBV19 to TRBJ1-5; 10 bases fit TRBD1. This CDR3 contains 18 residues. With V trimmed by 1 base and J by 1 base, 7 bases remained unmatched. The germline V gene encodes CDR1 LNHDA and CDR2 SQIVND (reference sequence). Combining the CDR3 with reference TRBV19 and TRBJ1-5 gives the whole variable domain DGGITQSPKYLFRKEGQNVTLSCEQNLNHDAMYWYRQDPGQGLRLIYYSQIVNDFQKGDIAEGYSVSREKKESFPLTVTSAQKNPTAFYLCASSIARTGGLSNQPQHFGDGTRLSIL.

The CDR3 region is CASSALQGVGGYTF. The CDR3 bases are TGTGCCAGCAGCGCCCTACAGGGTGTTGGTGGCTACACCTTC. The chain is built from TRBV14 and TRBJ1-2; D is possibly TRBD1 (6 bases). This CDR3 is built from 14 residues. The V gene's germline CDR1 is SGHDN and CDR2 FVKESK. Trimming removed 5 bases from V and 7 bases from J, with 17 bases in between.

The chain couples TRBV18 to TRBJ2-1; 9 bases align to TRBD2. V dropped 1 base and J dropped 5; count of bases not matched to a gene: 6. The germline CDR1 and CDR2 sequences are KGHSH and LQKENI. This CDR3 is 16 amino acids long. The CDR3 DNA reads TGTGCCAGCTCACCACTGAGTTCTAGCGGGAACAATGAGCAGTTCTTC. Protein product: CASSPLSSSGNNEQFF.

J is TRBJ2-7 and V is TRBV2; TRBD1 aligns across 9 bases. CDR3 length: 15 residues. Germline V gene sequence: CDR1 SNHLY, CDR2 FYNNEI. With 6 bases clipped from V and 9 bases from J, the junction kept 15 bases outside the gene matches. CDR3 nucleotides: TGTGCCAGCAGGGCCCTAAGACAGGGGGGATCTACGCAGTACTTC. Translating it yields CASRALRQGGSTQYF.

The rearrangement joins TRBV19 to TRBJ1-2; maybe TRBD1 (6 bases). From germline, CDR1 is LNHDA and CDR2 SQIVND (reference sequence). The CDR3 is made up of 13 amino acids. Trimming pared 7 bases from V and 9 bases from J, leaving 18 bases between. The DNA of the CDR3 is TGTGCCAGTAATCGGGCAGGGGAAGTTAGCTACACCTTC. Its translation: CASNRAGEVSYTF.

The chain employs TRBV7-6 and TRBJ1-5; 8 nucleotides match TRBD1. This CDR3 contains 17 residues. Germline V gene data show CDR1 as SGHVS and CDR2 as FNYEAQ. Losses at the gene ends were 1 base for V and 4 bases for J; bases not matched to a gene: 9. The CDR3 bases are TGTGCCAGCAGCTTAGAAGGAGGACAGGGTCCAAATCAGCCCCAGCATTTT. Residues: CASSLEGGQGPNQPQHF.

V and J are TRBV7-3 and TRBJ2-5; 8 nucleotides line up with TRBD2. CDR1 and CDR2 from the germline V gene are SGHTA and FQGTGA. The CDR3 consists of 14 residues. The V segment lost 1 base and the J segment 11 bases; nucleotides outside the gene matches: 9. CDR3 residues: CASSLNSGGLVQYF. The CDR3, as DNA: TGTGCCAGCAGCTTAAATTCGGGAGGGCTGGTTCAGTACTTC.

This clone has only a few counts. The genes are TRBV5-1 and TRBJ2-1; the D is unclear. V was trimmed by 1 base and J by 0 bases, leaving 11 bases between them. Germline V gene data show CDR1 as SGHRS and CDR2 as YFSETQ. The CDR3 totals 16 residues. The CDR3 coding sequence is TGCGCCAGCAGCTTGTTAACCCCGAGCTCCTACAATGAGCAGTTCTTC. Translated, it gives CASSLLTPSSYNEQFF.

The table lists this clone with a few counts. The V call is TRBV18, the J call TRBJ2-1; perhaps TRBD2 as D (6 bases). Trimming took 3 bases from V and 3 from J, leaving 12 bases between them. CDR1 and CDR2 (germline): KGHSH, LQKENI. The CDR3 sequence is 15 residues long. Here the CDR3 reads CASSPPSGDYNEQFF. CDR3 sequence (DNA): TGTGCCAGCTCACCCCCTTCGGGAGACTACAATGAGCAGTTCTTC.

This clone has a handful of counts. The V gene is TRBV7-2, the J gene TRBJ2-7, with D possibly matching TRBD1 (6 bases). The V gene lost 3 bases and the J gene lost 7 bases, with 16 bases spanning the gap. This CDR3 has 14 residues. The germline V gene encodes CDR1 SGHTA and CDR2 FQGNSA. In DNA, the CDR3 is TGTGCCAGCAGCTTGCAGGGGTCGCGATCTGAGCAGTACTTC. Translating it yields CASSLQGSRSEQYF.

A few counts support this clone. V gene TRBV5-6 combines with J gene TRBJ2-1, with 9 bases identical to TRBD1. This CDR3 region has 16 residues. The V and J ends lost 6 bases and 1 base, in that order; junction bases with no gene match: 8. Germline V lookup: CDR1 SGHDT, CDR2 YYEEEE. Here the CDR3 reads CASTVPGTGSYNEQFF. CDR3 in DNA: TGTGCCAGCACGGTTCCTGGGACAGGGTCCTACAATGAGCAGTTCTTC.

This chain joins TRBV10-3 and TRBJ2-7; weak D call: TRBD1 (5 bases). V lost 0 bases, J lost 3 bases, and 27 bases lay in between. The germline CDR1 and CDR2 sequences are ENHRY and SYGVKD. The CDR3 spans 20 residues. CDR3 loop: CAISESKNRGRVRDVYEQYF. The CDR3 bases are TGTGCCATCAGTGAGTCGAAGAATCGTGGACGGGTCAGGGATGTCTACGAGCAGTACTTC.

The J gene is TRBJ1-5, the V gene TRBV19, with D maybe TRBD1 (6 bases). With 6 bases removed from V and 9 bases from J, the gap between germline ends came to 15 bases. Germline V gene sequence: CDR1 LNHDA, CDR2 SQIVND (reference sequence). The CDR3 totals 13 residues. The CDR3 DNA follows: TGTGCCAGTAGGGACAGCCAGTTTGGGCCCCAGCATTTT. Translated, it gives CASRDSQFGPQHF.

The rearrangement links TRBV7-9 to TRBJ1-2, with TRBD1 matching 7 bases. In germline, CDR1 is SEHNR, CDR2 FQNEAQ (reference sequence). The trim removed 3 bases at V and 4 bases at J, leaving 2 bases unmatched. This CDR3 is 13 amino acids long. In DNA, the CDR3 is TGTGCCAGCAGCTTCCCAGGGGGCTATGGCTACACCTTC. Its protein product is CASSFPGGYGYTF.

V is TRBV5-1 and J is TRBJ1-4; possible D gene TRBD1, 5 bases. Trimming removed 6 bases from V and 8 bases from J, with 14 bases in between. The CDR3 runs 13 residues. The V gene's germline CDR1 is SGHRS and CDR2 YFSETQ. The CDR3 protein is CASTWGVNEKLFF. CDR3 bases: TGCGCCAGCACTTGGGGGGTAAACGAAAAACTGTTTTTT.

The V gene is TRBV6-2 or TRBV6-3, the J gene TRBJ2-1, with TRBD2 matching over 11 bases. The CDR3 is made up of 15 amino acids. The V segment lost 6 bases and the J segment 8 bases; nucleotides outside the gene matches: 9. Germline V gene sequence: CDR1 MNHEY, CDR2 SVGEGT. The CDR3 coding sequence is TGTGCCAGCAGACCTTTAGCGGGAGGGCCATATGAGCAGTTCTTC. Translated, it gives CASRPLAGGPYEQFF.

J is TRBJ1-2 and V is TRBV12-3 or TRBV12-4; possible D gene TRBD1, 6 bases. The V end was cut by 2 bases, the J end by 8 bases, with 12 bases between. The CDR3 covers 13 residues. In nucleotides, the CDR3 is TGTGCCAGCAGTTTATCAGGGGTCGGCGGCTACACCTTC. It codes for CASSLSGVGGYTF.

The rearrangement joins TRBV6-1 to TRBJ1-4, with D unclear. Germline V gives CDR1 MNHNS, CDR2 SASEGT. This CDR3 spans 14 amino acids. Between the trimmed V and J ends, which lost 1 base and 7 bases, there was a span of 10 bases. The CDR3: CASSEVRIGEKLFF. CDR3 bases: TGTGCCAGCAGTGAAGTCAGGATCGGTGAAAAACTGTTTTTT.